Listed below are T cell receptor beta chains from one sample, sequenced in a study of cytomegalovirus exposure and HLA in healthy donors. Here immunoSEQ multiplex PCR was the method, and the copy in TCRdb shows in-frame clones only, minus some. The sample lists some 130,000 clones; approximately 81% were seen once. Sequences were obtained from PBMCs. The receptors were sampled from a male donor in good health and CMV-seronegative. CDR3s include the opening cysteine and the closing phenylalanine or tryptophan. A D gene is named only where the DNA matches it firmly. Expanded clones are given a class, and other clones once, few, many or no size at all.

>.|.|TRBV5-1|TRBJ1-1
TGCGCCAGCAGCTTGGGAGGGAACACTGAAGCTTTCTTT
CASSLGGNTEAFF
>.|.|TRBV7-6|TRBJ1-4
TGTGCCAGCCGGGTGGGGGGGCTGACTAATGAAAAACTGTTTTTT
CASRVGGLTNEKLFF
>.|TRBD2|TRBV27|TRBJ2-3
TGTGCCAGCAGTCAAACTAGCGGGAGGGGCACAGATACGCAGTATTTT
CASSQTSGRGTDTQYF
>.|.|TRBV6-5|TRBJ1-1
TGTGCCAGCAGTTACGGCGCCAGGATGAACACTGAAGCTTTCTTT
CASSYGARMNTEAFF
>.|.|TRBV30|TRBJ2-2
TGTGCCTGGAGGCGCCCTGGGAGGACGGCGAACACCGGGGAGCTGTTTTTT
CAWRRPGRTANTGELFF
>few|.|TRBV2|TRBJ2-5
TGTGCCAGCAGTGAAGTGCGGAGTGGAGAGACCCAGTACTTC
CASSEVRSGETQYF
>.|TRBD1|TRBV28|TRBJ1-1
TGTGCCGGCCAGACAGGGCGGAACACTGAAGCTTTCTTT
CAGQTGRNTEAFF
>.|.|TRBV9|TRBJ2-1
TGTGCCAGCAGCGTCAGGGTGAACTACAATGAGCAGTTCTTC
CASSVRVNYNEQFF
>.|TRBD1|TRBV4-3|TRBJ2-7
TGCGCCAGCAGCCAGGACAGGGATCCCTACGAGCAGTACTTC
CASSQDRDPYEQYF
>.|TRBD2|TRBV28|TRBJ2-1
TGTGCCAGCAGAACTAGCGGGGGGGGAAACAATGAGCAGTTCTTC
CASRTSGGGNNEQFF
>.|TRBD1|TRBV28|TRBJ2-7
TGTGCCAGCAGTTTGGCCTTAGACAGGGCTACCTACGAGCAGTACTTC
CASSLALDRATYEQYF
>once|TRBD1|TRBV9|TRBJ1-2
TGTGCCAGCAGCGCAGGACAGGGCTTTAACTATGGCTACACCTTC
CASSAGQGFNYGYTF
>few|TRBD1|TRBV10-3|TRBJ2-1
TGTGCCACCGCGGACAGGAACTACAATGAGCAGTTCTTC
CATADRNYNEQFF
>.|.|TRBV28|TRBJ2-1
TGTGCCTCACAACCAGCGCGAGAATACAATGAGCAGTTCTTC
CASQPAREYNEQFF
>few|.|TRBV27|TRBJ1-1
TGTGCCAGCAGTTTAGGTCTTGGAGGGAACACTGAAGCTTTCTTT
CASSLGLGGNTEAFF
>.|.|TRBV7-2|TRBJ1-5
TGTGCCAGCAGCTTAGATGGAGGGTTGGATCAGCCCCAGCATTTT
CASSLDGGLDQPQHF
>.|.|TRBV2|TRBJ1-2
TGTGCCAGCATCGCCGGTCAGGCTAACTATGGCTACACCTTC
CASIAGQANYGYTF
>.|TRBD1|TRBV28|TRBJ1-5
TGTGCCTCCGCCCCTGCGACAGGGAACAATCAGCCCCAGCATTTT
CASAPATGNNQPQHF